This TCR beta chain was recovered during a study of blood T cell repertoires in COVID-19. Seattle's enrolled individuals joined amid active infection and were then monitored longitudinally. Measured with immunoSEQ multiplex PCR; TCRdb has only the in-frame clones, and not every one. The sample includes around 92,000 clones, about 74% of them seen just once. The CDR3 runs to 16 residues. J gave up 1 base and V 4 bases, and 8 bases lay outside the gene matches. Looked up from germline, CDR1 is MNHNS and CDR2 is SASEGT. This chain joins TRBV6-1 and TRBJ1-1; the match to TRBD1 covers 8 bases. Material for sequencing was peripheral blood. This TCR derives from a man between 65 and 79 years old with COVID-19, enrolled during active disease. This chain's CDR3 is CASSALLGQANTEAFF. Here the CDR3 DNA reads TGTGCCAGCAGTGCCTTACTGGGACAGGCGAACACTGAAGCTTTCTTT.